This T cell receptor (beta chain) emerged from a study of blood T cells in healthy people across ages. Findings and limits, study-wide: Changes in expanded clonotypes were possibly confounded, as the CMV status of donors was unknown. It was the long-lived donors that had more naive CD4+ cells and higher diversity than aged donors.

Donors ranged from about 6 to 90 years old and were healthy Caucasians in Russia. Deletions cut 5 bases from V and 8 bases from J, with 13 bases between. From germline, CDR1 is MNHNY and CDR2 SVGAGI (reference sequence). The CDR3 runs to 13 residues. Primers used in a second PCR of about 6 to 12 cycles were a sample-barcoded 5' primer and a J-beta primer mix. Per-sample output comprised a minimum of 2.5 million paired-end reads containing CDR3. Each CDR3 protein gets one entry after TCRdb re-called the 5' RACE reads with MiXCR. This table holds 800,000 or so distinct CDR3 sequences, less than 60% found once. This clonotype was recorded a few times. Antigen specificity is unknown.

The rearrangement uses TRBV6-6 and TRBJ1-5; D is unresolved. This receptor was obtained from a man older than 75 in good health. Input material: blood. DNA of the CDR3: TGTGCCAGCAGTAAAGGGCCTCTAGAGCCCCAGCATTTT. Protein sequence: CASSKGPLEPQHF.